This T cell receptor beta chain was retrieved from a study of identical twins. The V end lost 3 bases, the J end lost 4 bases, and 15 bases lay between the germline ends. Germline V lookup: CDR1 MGHRA, CDR2 YSYEKL. The CDR3 is 15 amino acids. This clonotype was counted a few times. The antigen remains unidentified. TCRdb reprocessed the 5' RACE reads with MiXCR, giving one entry per CDR3 protein. The sample has just under 550,000 distinct CDR3 sequences; nearly 15% are singletons. Study results and caveats: Where beta out-of-frame sequences were concerned, excess twin sharing was weaker.

These sequences were also reported in another study, on yellow fever vaccine responses in identical twins.

This TCR derives from a woman aged 18 to 35 in good health. The rearrangement links TRBV4-1 to TRBJ1-2; maybe TRBD1 (5 bases). Sequences were obtained from CD4+ T cells sorted from blood. The chain's CDR3 is CASSQSRDGIYGYTF. CDR3 in DNA: TGCGCCAGCAGCCAGAGCCGGGACGGGATCTATGGCTACACCTTC.